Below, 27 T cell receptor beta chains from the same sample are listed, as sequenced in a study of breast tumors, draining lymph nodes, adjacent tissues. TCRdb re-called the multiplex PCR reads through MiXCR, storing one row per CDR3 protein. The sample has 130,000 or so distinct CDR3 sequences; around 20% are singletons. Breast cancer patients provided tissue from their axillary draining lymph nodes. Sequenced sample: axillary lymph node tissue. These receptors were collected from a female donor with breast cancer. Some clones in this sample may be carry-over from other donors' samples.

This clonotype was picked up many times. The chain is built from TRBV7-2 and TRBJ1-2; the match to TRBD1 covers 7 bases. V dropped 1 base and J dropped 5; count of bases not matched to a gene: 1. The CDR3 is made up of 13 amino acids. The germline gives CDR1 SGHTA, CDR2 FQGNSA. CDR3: CASSLGDRYGYTF. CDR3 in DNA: TGTGCCAGCAGCTTAGGGGACAGATATGGCTACACCTTC. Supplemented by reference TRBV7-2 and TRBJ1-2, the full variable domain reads GAGVSQSPSNKVTEKGKDVELRCDPISGHTALYWYRQSLGQGLEFLIYFQGNSAPDKSGLPSDRFSAERTGGSVSTLTIQRTQQEDSAVYLCASSLGDRYGYTFGSGTRLTVV.

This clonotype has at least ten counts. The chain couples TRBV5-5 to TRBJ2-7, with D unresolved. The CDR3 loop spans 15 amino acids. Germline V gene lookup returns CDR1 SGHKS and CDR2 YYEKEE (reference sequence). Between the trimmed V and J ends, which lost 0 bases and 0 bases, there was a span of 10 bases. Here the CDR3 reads CASSLVGLASYEQYF. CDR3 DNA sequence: TGTGCCAGCAGCTTGGTAGGTCTCGCCTCCTACGAGCAGTACTTC.

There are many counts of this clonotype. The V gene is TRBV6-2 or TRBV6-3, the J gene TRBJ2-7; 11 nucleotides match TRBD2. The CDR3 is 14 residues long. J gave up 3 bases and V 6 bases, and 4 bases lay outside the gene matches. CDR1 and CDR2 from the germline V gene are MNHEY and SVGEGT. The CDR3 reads CASSTLAGVYEQYF. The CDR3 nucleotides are TGTGCCAGCAGCACACTAGCGGGGGTCTACGAGCAGTACTTC.

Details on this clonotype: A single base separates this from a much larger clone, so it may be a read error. CDR3 loop: CASSRDQGASNQPQHF. The DNA of the CDR3 is TGCGCCAGCAGCCGAGATCAGGGGGCGAGCAATCAGCCCCAGCATTTT. V is TRBV4-1 and J is TRBJ1-5; 8 bases agree with TRBD1. Germline CDR1 and CDR2: MGHRA and YSYEKL. The trim removed 4 bases at V and 1 base at J, leaving 6 bases unmatched. CDR3 size: 16 residues.

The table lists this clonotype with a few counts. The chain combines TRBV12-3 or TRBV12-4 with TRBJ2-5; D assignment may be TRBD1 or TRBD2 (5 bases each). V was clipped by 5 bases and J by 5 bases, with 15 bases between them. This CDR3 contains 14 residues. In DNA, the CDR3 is TGTGCCAGCAGTGCCGGGACCAGGGCCGAGACCCAGTACTTC. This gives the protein CASSAGTRAETQYF.

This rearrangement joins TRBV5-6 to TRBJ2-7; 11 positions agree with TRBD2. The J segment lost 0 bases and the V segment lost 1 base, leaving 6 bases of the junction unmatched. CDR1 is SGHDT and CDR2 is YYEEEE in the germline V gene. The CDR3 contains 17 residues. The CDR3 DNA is TGTGCCAGCAGCTTGCGACTAGCGGGATCGAGCTCCTACGAGCAGTACTTC. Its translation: CASSLRLAGSSSYEQYF.

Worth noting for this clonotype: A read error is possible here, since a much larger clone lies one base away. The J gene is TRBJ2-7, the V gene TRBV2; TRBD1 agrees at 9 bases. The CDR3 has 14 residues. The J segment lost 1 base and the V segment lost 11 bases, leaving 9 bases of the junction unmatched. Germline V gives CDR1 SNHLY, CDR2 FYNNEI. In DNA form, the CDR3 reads TGTGCCGGCACCCCGGGACAGGGTTCCTACGAGCAGTACTTC. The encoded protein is CAGTPGQGSYEQYF.

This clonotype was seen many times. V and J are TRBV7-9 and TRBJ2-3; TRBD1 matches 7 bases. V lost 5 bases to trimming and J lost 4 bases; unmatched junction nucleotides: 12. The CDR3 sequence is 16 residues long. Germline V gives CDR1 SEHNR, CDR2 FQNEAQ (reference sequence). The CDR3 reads CASSGRGQPPADTQYF. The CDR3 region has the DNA TGTGCCAGCAGCGGTAGGGGACAGCCCCCCGCAGATACGCAGTATTTT.

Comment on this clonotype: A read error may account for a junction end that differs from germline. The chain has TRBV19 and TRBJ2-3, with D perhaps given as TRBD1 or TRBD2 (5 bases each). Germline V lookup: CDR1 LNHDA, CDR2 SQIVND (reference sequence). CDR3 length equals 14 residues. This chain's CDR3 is CASRRGESTDTRYF. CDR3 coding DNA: TGTGCCAGCCGTAGAGGGGAAAGCACAGATACGCGGTATTTT.

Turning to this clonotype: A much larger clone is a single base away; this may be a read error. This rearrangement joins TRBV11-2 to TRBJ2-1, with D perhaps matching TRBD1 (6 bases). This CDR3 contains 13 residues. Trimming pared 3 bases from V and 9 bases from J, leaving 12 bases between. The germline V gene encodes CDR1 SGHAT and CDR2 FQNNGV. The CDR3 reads CASSFGQNSEQFF. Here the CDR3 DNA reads TGTGCCAGCAGCTTCGGACAGAACAGTGAGCAGTTCTTC.

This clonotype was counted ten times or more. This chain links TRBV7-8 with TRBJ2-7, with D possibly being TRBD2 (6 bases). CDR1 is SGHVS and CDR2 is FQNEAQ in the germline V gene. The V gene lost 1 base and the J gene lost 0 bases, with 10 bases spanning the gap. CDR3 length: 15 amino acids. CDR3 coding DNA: TGTGCCAGCAGCTTAGTGGGAGGCCGCTCCTACGAGCAGTACTTC. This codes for CASSLVGGRSYEQYF.

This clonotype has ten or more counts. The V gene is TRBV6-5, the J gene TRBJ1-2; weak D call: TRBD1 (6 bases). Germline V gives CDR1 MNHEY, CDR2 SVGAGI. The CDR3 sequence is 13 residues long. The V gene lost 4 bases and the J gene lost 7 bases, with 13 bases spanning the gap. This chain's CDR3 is CASSSGVSGGYTF. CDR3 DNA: TGTGCCAGCAGTTCAGGGGTTAGCGGTGGCTACACCTTC.

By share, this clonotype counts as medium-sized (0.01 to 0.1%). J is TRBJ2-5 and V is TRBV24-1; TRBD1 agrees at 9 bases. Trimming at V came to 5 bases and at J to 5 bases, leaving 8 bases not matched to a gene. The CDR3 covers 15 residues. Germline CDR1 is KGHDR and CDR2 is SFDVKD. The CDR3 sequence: CATSVPGQGTETQYF. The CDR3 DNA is TGTGCCACCAGTGTGCCGGGACAGGGAACGGAGACCCAGTACTTC.

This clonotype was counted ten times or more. Here the CDR3 reads CASSKLTDSTDTQYF. CDR3 DNA: TGTGCCAGTAGTAAGCTCACCGATAGCACAGATACGCAGTATTTT. The chain couples TRBV19 to TRBJ2-3; unclear D gene. The CDR3 has 15 amino acids. Germline loops: CDR1 LNHDA, CDR2 SQIVND (reference sequence). The germline V and J ends were trimmed by 4 bases and 0 bases, with 11 bases remaining between them.

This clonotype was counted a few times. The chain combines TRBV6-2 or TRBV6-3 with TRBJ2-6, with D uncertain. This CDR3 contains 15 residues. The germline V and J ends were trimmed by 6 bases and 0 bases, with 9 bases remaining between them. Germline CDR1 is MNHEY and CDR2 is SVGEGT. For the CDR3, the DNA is TGTGCCAGCAGGGGATGGAGCTCTGGGGCCAACGTCCTGACTTTC. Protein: CASRGWSSGANVLTF.

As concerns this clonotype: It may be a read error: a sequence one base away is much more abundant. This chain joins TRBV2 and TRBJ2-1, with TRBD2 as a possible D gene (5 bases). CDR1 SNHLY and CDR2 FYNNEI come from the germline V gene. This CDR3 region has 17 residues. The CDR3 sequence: CASSELLGLSSYNERFF. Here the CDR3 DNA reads TGTGCCAGCAGTGAACTATTAGGACTGAGCTCCTACAATGAGCGGTTCTTC.

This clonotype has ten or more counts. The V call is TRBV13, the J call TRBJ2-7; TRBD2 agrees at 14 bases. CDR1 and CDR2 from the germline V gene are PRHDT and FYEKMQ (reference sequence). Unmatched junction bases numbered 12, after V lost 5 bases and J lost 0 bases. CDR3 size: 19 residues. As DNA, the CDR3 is TGTGCCAGCAGCCCGGGACTAGCGGGAGTAACGGGAGACTCCTACGAGCAGTACTTC. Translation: CASSPGLAGVTGDSYEQYF.

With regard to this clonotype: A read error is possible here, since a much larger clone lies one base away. Here the CDR3 DNA reads TGTGCCAGCAGCGGGGACAGGGAAGCCGGGGAGCTGTTTTTT. The encoded protein is CASSGDREAGELFF. The V call is TRBV7-9, the J call TRBJ2-2, with TRBD1 matching 9 bases. Unmatched junction bases numbered 4, after V lost 5 bases and J lost 6 bases. CDR1 and CDR2 from the germline V gene are SEHNR and FQNEAQ (reference sequence). This CDR3 region has 14 residues. Full variable domain (missing parts from reference TRBV7-9 and TRBJ2-2): DTGVSQNPRHKITKRGQNVTFRCDPISEHNRLYWYRQTLGQGPEFLTYFQNEAQLEKSRLLSDRFSAERPKGSFSTLEIQRTEQGDSAMYLCASSGDREAGELFFGEGSRLTVL.

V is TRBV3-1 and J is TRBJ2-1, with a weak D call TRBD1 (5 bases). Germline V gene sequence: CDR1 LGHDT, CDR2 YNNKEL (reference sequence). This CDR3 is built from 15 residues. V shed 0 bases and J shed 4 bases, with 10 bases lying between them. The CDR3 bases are TGTGCCAGCAGCCAAGATATAGGGGTTTACAATGAGCAGTTCTTC. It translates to CASSQDIGVYNEQFF.

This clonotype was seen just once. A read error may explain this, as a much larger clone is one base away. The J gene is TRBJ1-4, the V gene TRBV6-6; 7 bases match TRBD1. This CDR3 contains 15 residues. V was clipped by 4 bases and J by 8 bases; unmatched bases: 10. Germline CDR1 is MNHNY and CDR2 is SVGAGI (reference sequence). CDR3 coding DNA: TGTGCCAGCAGTTGCTCAGGGGGTCTGAGGGAAAAACTGTTTTTT. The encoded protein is CASSCSGGLREKLFF.

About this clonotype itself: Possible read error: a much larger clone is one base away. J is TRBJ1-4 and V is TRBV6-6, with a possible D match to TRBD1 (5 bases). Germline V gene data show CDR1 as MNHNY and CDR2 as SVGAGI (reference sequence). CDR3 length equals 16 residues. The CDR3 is CASSYSGGGAGERLFF. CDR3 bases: TGTGCCAGCAGTTACTCGGGTGGGGGAGCCGGAGAAAGACTGTTTTTT.

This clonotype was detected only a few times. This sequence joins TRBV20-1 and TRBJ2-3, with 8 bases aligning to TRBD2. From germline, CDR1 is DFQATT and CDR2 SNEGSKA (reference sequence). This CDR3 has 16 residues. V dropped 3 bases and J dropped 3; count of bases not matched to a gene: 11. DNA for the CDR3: TGCAGTGCTAGGACTCCCGGGAGCGGGAGAACAGATACGCAGTATTTT. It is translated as CSARTPGSGRTDTQYF.

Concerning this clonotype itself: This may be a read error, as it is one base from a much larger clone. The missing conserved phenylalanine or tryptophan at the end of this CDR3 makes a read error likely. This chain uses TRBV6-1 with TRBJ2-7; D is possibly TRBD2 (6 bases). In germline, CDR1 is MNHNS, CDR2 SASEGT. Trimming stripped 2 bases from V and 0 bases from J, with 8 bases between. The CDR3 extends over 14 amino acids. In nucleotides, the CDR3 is TGTGCCAGCAGTGAATGGGGGGACTCCTACGAGCAGTACCTC. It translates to CASSEWGDSYEQYL.

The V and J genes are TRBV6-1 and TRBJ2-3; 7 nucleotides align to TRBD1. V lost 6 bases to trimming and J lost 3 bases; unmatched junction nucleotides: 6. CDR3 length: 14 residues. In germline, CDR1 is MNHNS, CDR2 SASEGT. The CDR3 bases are TGTGCCAGCAGGGTCGACAGGGCGACAGATACGCAGTATTTT. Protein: CASRVDRATDTQYF.

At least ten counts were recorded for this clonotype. The CDR3 protein is CASSFGTEEQYF. CDR3 nucleotides: TGTGCCAGCAGCTTCGGGACGGAAGAGCAGTACTTC. V usage is TRBV7-8 and J usage is TRBJ2-7; D possibly uses TRBD1 or TRBD2 (5 bases each). With 3 bases removed from V and 7 bases from J, the gap between germline ends came to 10 bases. Germline-derived CDR1 and CDR2 are SGHVS and FQNEAQ. CDR3 length: 12 amino acids. Full variable domain (missing parts from reference TRBV7-8 and TRBJ2-7): GAGVSQSPRYKVAKRGQDVALRCDPISGHVSLFWYQQALGQGPEFLTYFQNEAQLDKSGLPSDRFFAERPEGSVSTLKIQRTQQEDSAVYLCASSFGTEEQYFGPGTRLTVT.

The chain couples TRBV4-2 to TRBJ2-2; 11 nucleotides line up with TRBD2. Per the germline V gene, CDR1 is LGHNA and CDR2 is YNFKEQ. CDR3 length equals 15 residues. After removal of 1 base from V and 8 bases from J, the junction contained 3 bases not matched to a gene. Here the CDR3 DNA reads TGTGCCAGCAGCCAAGCAACTAGCGGGAGAGGGGAGCTGTTTTTT. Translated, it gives CASSQATSGRGELFF.

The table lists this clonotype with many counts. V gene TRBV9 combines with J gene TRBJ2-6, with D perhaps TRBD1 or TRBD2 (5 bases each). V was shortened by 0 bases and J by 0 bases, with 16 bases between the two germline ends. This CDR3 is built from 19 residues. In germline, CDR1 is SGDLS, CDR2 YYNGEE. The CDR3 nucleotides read TGTGCCAGCAGCGTAGCTTCCGGGACGCGTTTCTCTGGGGCCAACGTCCTGACTTTC. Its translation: CASSVASGTRFSGANVLTF.